The entry that follows covers one TCR beta chain sequence. Its antigen is currently unknown. PCR primers comprised 60 Vbeta and 13 Jbeta primers. Clones were read by immunoSEQ multiplex PCR, and TCRdb kept only the in-frame ones, dropping some. The sample has approximately 170,000 clones, 68% seen once. Germline values: CDR1 MNHNY, CDR2 SVGAGI (reference sequence). The CDR3 contains 14 residues. This sample stems from a study of cytomegalovirus exposure and HLA in healthy donors. Study information: Of a few hundred genotyped donors, 70% to 85% clustered with self-reported Caucasian donors. Overall study findings and caveats: Later genetic work tied a missense DCLRE1C variant to beta-chain V and J trimming. An ancestry cluster, one associated with Asian ancestry, reportedly showed fewer N-insertions than the 666-donor mean in a later analysis. Researchers reportedly found TCR beta sequences accurately predicted most subjects' HLA-A and HLA-B alleles.

The chain uses TRBV6-6 and TRBJ2-5; D possibly corresponds to TRBD1 (5 bases). The assigned J gene may be wrong: the sequence end matches TRBJ2-7 better. The clonotype was recovered from a woman between 35 and 50 years old in good health and CMV-seropositive. Sequenced input: PBMCs. This CDR3 is CASSSWTNRPEQYF. The CDR3 DNA reads TGTGCCAGCAGTTCTTGGACAAATCGTCCCGAGCAGTACTTC.